This TCR beta chain was documented in a study of T cell responses to AZD1222 COVID-19 vaccine (dated by TCRdb to the early 2020s). With respect to the entire study: Because spike-specific TCR depth and breadth did not differ between the two schedules, AZD1222 recipients who got a second dose at roughly 4 weeks were pooled with those who got a second dose at roughly 12 weeks. TCR sequencing covered roughly 230 trial participants: 207 given two doses of AZD1222 and around 25 given two doses of MenACWY control vaccine. Trial participants were enrolled by age into 18-55, 56-69 and 70-plus year subgroups, with roughly 160, 29 and 62 TCR-sequenced participants respectively.

The label giving this sample's time point can be read as: baseline before first vaccination. The vaccinee samples were drawn from two UK trials, COV001 and COV002, one of which was a single-blind randomized controlled phase 2/3 trial testing AZD1222 (ChAdOx1 nCoV-19) in healthy adults. For TCRbeta chain sequencing, PBMC samples were collected from trial participants at day 0 and at day 28 after the second dose. The V and J ends are trimmed by 4 bases and 4 bases, leaving 13 bases between them. The CDR3 starts with the cysteine, ends with the phenylalanine, and has 14 residues. Only CDR3 DNA is held: 42 bases, read in frame from base 1. CDR1 and CDR2 are drawn from the germline V gene (reference sequence): LGHDT, YNNKEL. What the work shows at the level of the full study, not this receptor alone: Conclusions about previously exposed vaccinees are limited because only six or seven AZD1222 recipients were SARS-CoV-2 seropositive at baseline. In the small 56-69-year group, the increase in depth fell short of significance, most likely because of low power. Most participants were white British and females outnumbered males, and the authors suggested that clonal diversity may have been underestimated. After two AZD1222 doses, both the breadth and the depth of spike-specific TCRs were significantly higher than at day 0 and than in MenACWY recipients. No day 14 peak-response samples were available, so repertoires were characterized only after the peak T cell response. Reportedly, almost half of the unique spike-specific TCRs recognized epitopes lying outside the regions that are mutated in the B.1.351 and B.1.1.7 variants. The vaccine-associated CD4 TCRs covered the entire spike protein, and the dominant responses fell in regions 160-218 and 743-854.

The CDR3 regions of human TCRbeta chains were subjected to immunosequencing. In the paper's pipeline: TCRs in the repertoires were matched against a reference library of SARS-CoV-2-specific TCRs that had been generated with the MIRA antigen-specificity platform. Breadth was defined as the fraction of unique TCRs that were SARS-CoV-2-associated. Depth was defined as the fraction of total T cells that were SARS-CoV-2-associated. Using the MIRA data, every spike-specific TCR was mapped to the spike region that the TCR reacted to and assigned to either a CD4 or a CD8 class. Log10-transformed breadth and depth values were compared by one-way ANOVA with Sidak's multiple comparisons tests. TCRdb re-hosts the immuneACCESS table, in-frame sequences only. Its copies lack some clones; in the studies checked, an unresolved V gene accounts for under half of them, and the cause for the rest is not known. The D gene and trimming were derived from the DNA, and the V and J assignments and clone size from that table. The sample has tens of thousands of clones on record, around 90% of them singletons. The leading ten clones occupy less than 25% of the sample.

As to this clone: Its antigen target is currently unknown. Base quality data are lacking; no much larger clone is found one base away.

The sequenced sample was peripheral blood, obtained on day 0 of AZD1222 vaccination. The source is an adult in good health. This chain joins TRBV3-1 (or the pseudogene TRBV3-2) to TRBJ1-1, and the D gene may be TRBD1, 6 bases matching. The CDR3 corresponds to CASSPSWGRTEAFF. The DNA sequence is TGTGCCAGCAGCCCTTCGTGGGGGCGCACTGAAGCTTTCTTT.